The 26 T cell receptor beta chains below all came from one sample that was sequenced in a study of T-cell reconstitution after alpha-beta-depleted transplantation in children. Researchers prepared the TCRbeta library using unique molecular identifiers, the study reports. MiXCR, applied by TCRdb to the PCR reads, yields one record per CDR3 protein. The data show a few hundred thousand distinct CDR3 sequences, over 9.5% seen once. The sequences come from PBMCs from the stem cell graft donor, collected from the stem cell graft. The receptors here all came from a human donor who donated a stem cell graft to a child with SCID.

This clonotype was picked up many times. V usage is TRBV5-1 and J usage is TRBJ2-3; 10 bases match TRBD2. Losses at the gene ends were 4 bases for V and 5 bases for J; bases not matched to a gene: 4. The CDR3 has 14 amino acids. Germline V lookup: CDR1 SGHRS, CDR2 YFSETQ. CDR3 sequence (DNA): TGCGCCAGCAGCCCAGTAGCGGGGGGAGATACGCAGTATTTT. This gives the protein CASSPVAGGDTQYF. The full variable domain, with the rest looked up from reference TRBV5-1 and TRBJ2-3, is KAGVTQTPRYLIKTRGQQVTLSCSPISGHRSVSWYQQTPGQGLQFLFEYFSETQRNKGNFPGRFSGRQFSNSRSEMNVSTLELGDSALYLCASSPVAGGDTQYFGPGTRLTVL.

This clonotype came up many times. V gene TRBV5-1 combines with J gene TRBJ2-3; D unclear. The CDR3 spans 15 residues. Trimming removed 4 bases from V and 2 bases from J, with 14 bases in between. Germline-derived CDR1 and CDR2 are SGHRS and YFSETQ. In DNA form, the CDR3 reads TGCGCCAGCAGCCACTATCTCACCCCCACAGATACGCAGTATTTT. This sequence encodes CASSHYLTPTDTQYF.

This clonotype was observed at least ten times. The chain is built from TRBV20-1 and TRBJ2-3, with TRBD2 as a possible D gene (5 bases). V lost 1 base and J lost 2, with 10 bases in between. This CDR3 comprises 14 residues. Germline lookup yields CDR1 DFQATT and CDR2 SNEGSKA (reference sequence). Here the CDR3 reads CSARVPGNTDTQYF. DNA for the CDR3: TGCAGTGCTAGAGTTCCGGGGAACACAGATACGCAGTATTTT.

This clonotype was picked up many times. Relative to the germline gene, one junction end is altered; a read error may explain this. The genes are TRBV5-1 and TRBJ1-1; a weak D match, TRBD1 (5 bases). Germline CDR1 is SGHRS and CDR2 is YFSETQ. This CDR3 region has 14 residues. The CDR3 loop is CASSPMNPGTEAFF. Written as DNA, the CDR3 is TGCGCCAGCAGCCCGATGAATCCGGGGACTGAAGCCTTCTTT.

This clonotype appeared once. This clone may be a read error of a much larger clone one base away. The DNA of the CDR3 is TGTGCCAGCTCACCTCCCAAACAAGCGGGGACGGCACCCCTCCACTTT. Its translation is CASSPPKQAGTAPLHF. The rearrangement links TRBV18 to TRBJ1-6; D may be TRBD1 (5 bases). This CDR3 contains 16 residues. V was trimmed by 3 bases and J by 11 bases, leaving 20 bases between them. Germline lookup yields CDR1 KGHSH and CDR2 LQKENI.

This clonotype was seen repeatedly, ten times or more. The chain carries TRBV20-1 and TRBJ2-3; D gene uncertain. From germline, CDR1 is DFQATT and CDR2 SNEGSKA (reference sequence). Trimming removed 7 bases from V and 4 bases from J, with 12 bases in between. This CDR3 contains 12 residues. CDR3 nucleotide sequence: TGCAGTGAAGACCTCATGGCAGATACGCAGTATTTT. As protein: CSEDLMADTQYF.

Points on this clonotype: Given a much more abundant clone one base away, this may be a read error. This sequence joins TRBV12-3 or TRBV12-4 and TRBJ2-1; D is unclear. The CDR3 totals 15 residues. V gave up 7 bases and J gave up 4 bases, with 17 bases separating them. In nucleotides, the CDR3 is TGTGCCAGCACCCCTGGCGGAAGGTTTTACAATGAGCAGTTCTTC. This sequence encodes CASTPGGRFYNEQFF.

This clonotype was recorded at least ten times. This chain uses TRBV27 with TRBJ1-5; 7 bases agree with TRBD1. V was pared by 0 bases and J by 3 bases, with 8 bases of the junction left unmatched. CDR3 length equals 17 residues. Germline V gene lookup returns CDR1 MNHEY and CDR2 SMNVEV (reference sequence). The CDR3 DNA reads as TGTGCCAGCAGTTTATCGAACTCCGGGACAGTCAATCAGCCCCAGCATTTT. Translation: CASSLSNSGTVNQPQHF.

Concerning this clonotype itself: Germline is not matched at one junction end, which may reflect a read error. V usage is TRBV20-1 and J usage is TRBJ2-1, with 10 bases identical to TRBD2. The CDR3 contains 18 residues. Germline CDR1 reads DFQATT; CDR2 reads SNEGSKA (reference sequence). The CDR3 is CCARDRASGGPSYNEQFF. CDR3 coding DNA: TGCTGTGCTAGAGATCGGGCTAGCGGGGGCCCCTCCTACAATGAGCAGTTCTTC.

A few counts support this clonotype. The chain uses TRBV5-6 and TRBJ2-2; D is perhaps TRBD1 (7 bases). Trimming removed 4 bases at V and 5 bases at J, with 15 bases between. CDR1 and CDR2 (germline): SGHDT, YYEEEE. The CDR3 loop spans 15 amino acids. The chain's CDR3 is CASSPPGGRTGELFF. CDR3 coding DNA: TGTGCCAGCAGCCCGCCAGGGGGGCGAACCGGGGAGCTGTTTTTT.

This clonotype occurred many times. The rearrangement uses TRBV10-3 and TRBJ1-2; no definite D call. In germline, CDR1 is ENHRY, CDR2 SYGVKD. The CDR3 is made up of 13 amino acids. Trimming pared 3 bases from V and 5 bases from J, leaving 10 bases between. The CDR3 is CAISDPTLYGYTF. CDR3 in DNA: TGTGCCATCAGTGATCCGACACTTTATGGCTACACCTTC.

This clonotype was counted at least ten times. The chain joins TRBV5-1 to TRBJ2-1; the D is unclear. CDR1 SGHRS and CDR2 YFSETQ come from the germline V gene. The CDR3 contains 15 residues. V was trimmed by 7 bases and J by 3 bases, leaving 17 bases between them. Here the CDR3 DNA reads TGCGCCAGCCGCGTTGCCTCGATAAACTACAATGAGCAGTTCTTC. Translating gives CASRVASINYNEQFF.

This clonotype appeared many times. This chain uses TRBV5-1 with TRBJ2-5, with D perhaps TRBD2 (6 bases). V was cut by 4 bases and J by 1 base, with 17 bases left in between. Germline-derived CDR1 and CDR2 are SGHRS and YFSETQ. The length of the CDR3 is 16 residues. CDR3 sequence reads: CASSIQQNGGQETQYF. The CDR3 coding sequence is TGCGCCAGCAGCATACAACAAAACGGGGGCCAAGAGACCCAGTACTTC.

This clonotype was picked up one time. With a much larger clone just one base away, this may be a read error. V is TRBV7-8 and J is TRBJ2-1, with 8 bases aligning to TRBD2. The germline CDR1 and CDR2 sequences are SGHVS and FQNEAQ. The CDR3 has 15 residues. DNA for the CDR3: TGTGCCAGCAACTTAGCGCGGGGGGAAAGGGATGAGCAGTTCTTC. Its translation is CASNLARGERDEQFF.

In its sample, this clonotype was seen many times. The rearrangement uses TRBV20-1 and TRBJ1-6; D not resolved. The V end was cut by 6 bases, the J end by 7 bases, with 13 bases between. The CDR3 totals 13 residues. Germline CDR1 reads DFQATT; CDR2 reads SNEGSKA (reference sequence). CDR3 in DNA: TGCAGTGCCCGAGCCCCGGGGAATTCACCCCTCCACTTT. Its protein product is CSARAPGNSPLHF.

Concerning this clonotype: This sequence may be a read error, since a much larger clone differs from it by one base. The chain combines TRBV19 with TRBJ2-4, with 8 bases lining up with TRBD2. Germline assignment: CDR1 LNHDA and CDR2 SQIVND (reference sequence). CDR3 size: 14 residues. CDR3 residues: CSSSEFERGNIQYF. CDR3 nucleotide sequence: TGTTCCAGTAGTGAGTTCGAGCGGGGGAACATTCAGTACTTC.

This clonotype was counted many times. The chain uses TRBV20-1 and TRBJ2-3; TRBD2 matches at 7 bases. The CDR3 is made up of 15 amino acids. Germline CDR1 DFQATT, CDR2 SNEGSKA (reference sequence). V gave up 1 base and J gave up 2 bases; unmatched junction bases: 6. The CDR3 region is CSARVPSGYTDTQYF. CDR3 sequence (DNA): TGCAGTGCTAGAGTCCCTAGCGGCTACACAGATACGCAGTATTTT.

This clonotype was seen at least ten times. The chain carries TRBV6-5 and TRBJ1-2; D gene uncertain. Germline CDR1 is MNHEY and CDR2 is SVGAGI. The V end was cut by 2 bases, the J end by 2 bases, with 9 bases between. The CDR3 is 14 amino acids. CDR3 nucleotide sequence: TGTGCCAGCAGTTACAACGGACCCAACTATGGCTACACCTTC. This codes for CASSYNGPNYGYTF.

This clonotype has just a few counts. The chain is built from TRBV6-1 and TRBJ1-5; 10 bases agree with TRBD1. The junction had 7 bases not matched to a gene; V was cut back by 6 bases and J by 5 bases. Germline CDR1 is MNHNS and CDR2 is SASEGT. The CDR3 runs to 15 residues. For the CDR3, the DNA is TGTGCCAGCAGCCTGACAGGGGGCGCGCATCAGCCCCAGCATTTT. It translates to CASSLTGGAHQPQHF.

This clonotype was detected ten times or more. The V and J genes are TRBV7-3 and TRBJ1-3; D is perhaps TRBD1 (5 bases). The V gene's germline CDR1 is SGHTA and CDR2 FQGTGA. Trimming took 5 bases from V and 4 from J, leaving 18 bases between them. The CDR3 contains 16 residues. CDR3 loop: CASSPSGGSGGNTIYF. In nucleotides, the CDR3 is TGTGCCAGCAGCCCCTCGGGGGGGTCAGGAGGAAACACCATATATTTT.

This clonotype was seen at least ten times. This chain connects TRBV20-1 to TRBJ1-1; TRBD1 might be the D (5 bases). The germline gives CDR1 DFQATT, CDR2 SNEGSKA (reference sequence). The CDR3 consists of 13 residues. Trimming cost V 5 bases and J 4 bases, with 14 bases left between them. The CDR3 here is CSAPPPGRTEAFF. CDR3 nucleotides: TGCAGTGCTCCCCCTCCGGGGCGCACTGAAGCTTTCTTT.

This clonotype was counted many times. The rearrangement links TRBV20-1 to TRBJ2-7; D is undetermined. This CDR3 contains 14 residues. Trimming pared 2 bases from V and 2 bases from J, leaving 13 bases between. From germline, CDR1 is DFQATT and CDR2 SNEGSKA (reference sequence). The CDR3 nucleotides read TGCAGTGCTAGAATATACGCCACCCCCTACGAGCAGTACTTC. Translated: CSARIYATPYEQYF.

This clonotype was observed a handful of times. The V call is TRBV28, the J call TRBJ2-5; TRBD1 matches 11 bases. With V trimmed by 5 bases and J by 5 bases, 7 bases remained unmatched. This CDR3 is built from 15 residues. Per the germline V gene, CDR1 is MDHEN and CDR2 is SYDVKM. The CDR3 protein is CASSAGQGAWETQYF. CDR3 nucleotide sequence: TGTGCCAGCAGTGCCGGACAGGGGGCTTGGGAGACCCAGTACTTC.

The CDR3 loop reads CASSVVGGFPTNEKLFF. For the CDR3, the DNA is TGTGCCAGCAGCGTAGTAGGAGGCTTCCCAACTAATGAAAAACTGTTTTTT. The chain uses TRBV9 and TRBJ1-4; unclear D gene. Trimming took 0 bases from V and 0 from J, leaving 12 bases between them. This CDR3 comprises 17 residues. Germline-derived CDR1 and CDR2 are SGDLS and YYNGEE.

This clonotype has at least ten counts. The chain employs TRBV4-3 and TRBJ1-2; TRBD1 aligns across 9 bases. This CDR3 contains 14 residues. V gave up 0 bases and J gave up 8 bases; unmatched junction bases: 4. Germline CDR1 and CDR2: LGHNA and YSLEER. The CDR3: CASSQDGTGKGYTF. CDR3 in DNA: TGCGCCAGCAGCCAAGACGGGACAGGGAAGGGCTACACCTTC.

This clonotype has ten or more counts. This chain links TRBV20-1 with TRBJ2-5, with unresolved D. Germline V gene data show CDR1 as DFQATT and CDR2 as SNEGSKA (reference sequence). The CDR3 runs to 14 residues. The V gene lost 2 bases and the J gene lost 5 bases, with 15 bases spanning the gap. The DNA of the CDR3 is TGCAGTGCTAGAAAGCTAGTTTCTTTTGAGACCCAGTACTTC. Translating gives CSARKLVSFETQYF.